This T cell receptor (beta chain) stems from a study of cytomegalovirus exposure and HLA in healthy donors. The PCR made use of 60 Vbeta and 13 Jbeta primers. Only in-frame clones appear in the TCRdb table, and some are missing; sequencing was by immunoSEQ multiplex PCR. Of 55,000 to 80,000 clones listed, approximately 77% were seen once; the top ten hold approximately 7.8%. The table lists this clone with a few counts. This TCR was recovered from a woman in her twenties or thirties in good health and CMV-seropositive. The sequenced sample consisted of PBMCs.

Here the CDR3 DNA reads TGTGCCAGCAGCCAGGACAGCGCTCCCTATGGCTACACCTTC. This gives the protein CASSQDSAPYGYTF. V and J are TRBV6-5 and TRBJ1-2, with a possible D match to TRBD1 (6 bases). The CDR3 spans 14 residues. The germline gives CDR1 MNHEY, CDR2 SVGAGI. Trimming stripped 6 bases from V and 4 bases from J, with 15 bases between.